The source of this T cell receptor (beta chain) is a study of shared clonotypes between healthy human individuals (dated by TCRdb to between 2020 and 2021). Regarding the study in general: A couple of women and a few men aged 18 to 49 years were included in the cohort. To estimate repertoire size and how much clonotypes are shared between individuals, the study performed deep sequencing of blood TCR repertoires from a few healthy adults. For each donor, CD4 naive and CD4 memory were each run on three plates, CD8 naive on two plates, and CD8 memory on one plate. Different laboratories and diverse techniques were used to prepare libraries and sequence TCR repertoires, to increase sequencing depth and limit assay-specific biases. Per donor, leukapheresis produced somewhere between about 0.85 and 9.5 billion PBMCs. The study at large found these results: The genetic and exposure-history diversity represented was limited by the small number of donors. Sampling was restricted to blood, and TCR repertoires in tissue are likely to differ from TCR repertoires in blood. Incomplete sequencing was indicated by rarefaction of sorted-subset datasets, despite the large sequencing depth. Higher generation probabilities were observed for clonotypes shared by all four sorted-subset donors than for non-shared clonotypes. Naive subsets generally had larger estimated clonotype richness than memory subsets. Sharing across a handful of donors was observed for about 5% of naive CD4, about 4% of naive CD8, roughly 2.3% of memory CD4, and around 0.4% of memory CD8 clonotypes. Based on pairwise subsampling, the degree of clonotype sharing among donors was expected to be affected by sequencing depth.

Healthy HIV-negative adults with no recently reported acute infections or vaccinations were included as donors. Every donor was a Caucasian adult residing in Nashville, Tennessee, USA. CD4+ T cells were enriched by magnetic negative selection, after which naive cells were positively selected on CD45RA and the negative fraction was taken as the memory subset. Blood was obtained by leukapheresis, after which PBMCs were separated by Ficoll-Histopaque density gradient centrifugation and cryopreserved in liquid nitrogen vapor phase. Analytical flow cytometry was used to check the purity and quantity of every magnetically sorted T cell population. From each sorted fraction, genomic DNA was isolated and quantified by UV absorbance on a Nanodrop 2000c. As concerns this clone: Its specific antigen is unknown. No much larger clone exists at a distance of one base, and base qualities are not known.

Reading from cysteine to phenylalanine, the CDR3 counts 14 amino acids. Of the read, only the CDR3 DNA is kept; its 42 bases are in frame from base 1. Based on the germline V gene, the CDR1 and CDR2 sequences are SGHRS and YFSETQ. Trimming leaves V shorter by 4 bases and J shorter by 4 bases, with the junction holding 1 base beyond the gene matches. TCR CDR3 regions were amplified from genomic DNA by multiplex PCR using the deep immunoSEQ assay. Extracted genomic DNA from each cell subset was spread evenly across all wells of several immunoSEQ 96-well plates, with each plate serving as a replicate. For sorted subsets, each replicate PCR was loaded with approximately 0.2 ug genomic DNA, equivalent to 25,000 to 35,000 T cell genomes. Purified libraries were quantified with a Qubit 3.0 fluorometer, sized on a Bioanalyzer 2100, and re-quantified with the KAPA Library Quantification kit. Every immunoSEQ 96-well plate was sequenced on a dedicated single-read 150-cycle Illumina NextSeq 550 flow cell. The paper's processing steps were these. Because the immunoSEQ output held only junctional sequences and lacked quality scores, the filtering could not match the filtering applied to full-length reads. Sequences were annotated with PyIR, a Python wrapper for IgBLAST v1.9, and V/J genes and CDR3 were assigned using IMGT germline references. Reads were removed for weak V/J assignments (E-value above 1e-6), missing CDR3, stop codons, out-of-frame junctions, or ambiguous translated residues. A V3J clonotype was defined by an identical inferred V gene, J gene, and CDR3 amino acid sequence. The percentage overlap between two repertoires was calculated by dividing the number of shared unique clonotypes by the size of the smaller repertoire. Repertoire richness was assessed with RTK rarefaction, the Chao1 estimator, and Recon v2.1 estimates of unobserved clonotypes. Generation probabilities were computed with OLGA for all TCRbeta clonotypes obtained by the gDNA method from a handful of donors. The table comes from immuneACCESS by way of TCRdb, which keeps in-frame sequences with V and J called. Part of the clones is missing from these tables; in studies checked, under half for an unresolved V gene and the rest for unknown reasons. V and J calls and clone size follow that table, whereas D and trimming were derived from the DNA. Present in this sample are roughly 2,500,000 clones, 80% to 95% of which were seen just once. The ten largest clones represent roughly 0.36% of the sample.

The receptor chain draws on TRBV5-1 and TRBJ2-1, with 11 bases matching TRBD2. The origin of this receptor is a man between 18 and 35 years old in good health. Some clones in this sample may be carry-over from other donors' samples. Source material: naive CD4+ T cells from PBMCs. Explained via the paper, the cell subset or site label denotes: CD45RA+ positively selected. The DNA sequence is as follows: TGCGCCAGCAGCGCTAGCGGGAGGTACAATGAGCAGTTCTTC. This yields the protein CASSASGRYNEQFF. Where the CDR3 stops, the reference TRBV5-1 and TRBJ2-1 genes take over; the full variable domain is KAGVTQTPRYLIKTRGQQVTLSCSPISGHRSVSWYQQTPGQGLQFLFEYFSETQRNKGNFPGRFSGRQFSNSRSEMNVSTLELGDSALYLCASSASGRYNEQFFGPGTRLTVL.